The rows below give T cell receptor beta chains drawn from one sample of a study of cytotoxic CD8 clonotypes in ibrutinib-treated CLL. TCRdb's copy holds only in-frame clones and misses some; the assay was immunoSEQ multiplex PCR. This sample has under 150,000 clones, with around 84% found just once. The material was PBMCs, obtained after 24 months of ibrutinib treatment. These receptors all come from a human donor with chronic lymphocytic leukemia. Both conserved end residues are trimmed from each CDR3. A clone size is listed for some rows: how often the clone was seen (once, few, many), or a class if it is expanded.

ASSSRVGGRETQY	TRBJ2-5	13	-	TRBV11-2
ASSVVAGTGELF	TRBJ2-2	12	-	TRBV9
ASLSGTATYEQY	TRBJ2-7	12	-	TRBV6-6
ASSQGLAGAYEQY	TRBJ2-7	13	-	TRBV5-5
ASSLGLAAETQY	TRBJ2-5	12	-	TRBV7-2
ASSESGVNTEAF	TRBJ1-1	12	-	TRBV2
ASSTSTSSEFYEQY	TRBJ2-7	14	-	TRBV5-5
ASSVGTGGAGEQY	TRBJ2-7	13	-	TRBV9
ASSQEPGVHYEQY	TRBJ2-7	13	-	TRBV4-3
ASREDMTSGANVLT	TRBJ2-6	14	-	TRBV7-9
ASSFTKMNTEAF	TRBJ1-1	12	-	TRBV7-2
ASSLIGENSPLH	TRBJ1-6	12	few	TRBV5-4
ASRQGASYTEAF	TRBJ1-1	12	few	TRBV6-1
ASSSTGSYEQY	TRBJ2-7	11	-	TRBV6-5
ASSEDSNYGYT	TRBJ1-2	11	few	TRBV19
ASSVMGSEQF	TRBJ2-1	10	-	TRBV9
ASSYKIRNTEAF	TRBJ1-1	12	-	TRBV6-6
ASISTGEPSTDTQY	TRBJ2-3	14	-	TRBV10-2
ASNSQSYNEQF	TRBJ2-1	11	-	TRBV6-5
ASSESGGNQPQH	TRBJ1-5	12	once	TRBV18
ASSLGRTLEQY	TRBJ2-5	11	-	TRBV5-6
AQRATGTGELF	TRBJ2-2	11	-	TRBV6-6
ASSPPGVLNTEAF	TRBJ1-1	13	-	TRBV18
ASRTSGGTDTQY	TRBJ2-3	12	-	TRBV6-1
ASSGWGESPLH	TRBJ1-6	11	-	TRBV18
ASSPRDRGLTGELF	TRBJ2-2	14	-	TRBV14
ARGQGDTQY	TRBJ2-3	9	-	TRBV19
SVEERAGNTIY	TRBJ1-3	11	-	TRBV29-1
ASSRDPNQPQH	TRBJ1-5	11	-	TRBV6-1
ASSLGGPSNQPQH	TRBJ1-5	13	-	TRBV13
ASSLATGAGANVLT	TRBJ2-6	14	once	TRBV7-9
ASRIGSNSPLH	TRBJ1-6	11	few	TRBV13
ASSPLRDTYYEQY	TRBJ2-7	13	-	TRBV18
ASRLETVRNTIY	TRBJ1-3	12	-	TRBV5-8
ASSTSGSTDTQY	TRBJ2-3	12	-	TRBV21-1
ASSLSGTVSYT	TRBJ1-2	11	few	TRBV27
ASSLSSPAKSSYNSPLH	TRBJ1-6	17	once	TRBV27
ASSFSRINTGELF	TRBJ2-2	13	once	TRBV27
ASSPGLGSPLH	TRBJ1-6	11	-	TRBV6-5
ASSSGQVNTEAF	TRBJ1-1	12	-	TRBV5-1
ASSRGSGLEQY	TRBJ2-7	11	once	TRBV6-5
ASSLVGTGAYGEQY	TRBJ2-7	14	-	TRBV5-6
ASSRDRRGVAF	TRBJ1-1	11	-	TRBV7-3
ASCSGLAGGRTGELF	TRBJ2-2	15	-	TRBV27